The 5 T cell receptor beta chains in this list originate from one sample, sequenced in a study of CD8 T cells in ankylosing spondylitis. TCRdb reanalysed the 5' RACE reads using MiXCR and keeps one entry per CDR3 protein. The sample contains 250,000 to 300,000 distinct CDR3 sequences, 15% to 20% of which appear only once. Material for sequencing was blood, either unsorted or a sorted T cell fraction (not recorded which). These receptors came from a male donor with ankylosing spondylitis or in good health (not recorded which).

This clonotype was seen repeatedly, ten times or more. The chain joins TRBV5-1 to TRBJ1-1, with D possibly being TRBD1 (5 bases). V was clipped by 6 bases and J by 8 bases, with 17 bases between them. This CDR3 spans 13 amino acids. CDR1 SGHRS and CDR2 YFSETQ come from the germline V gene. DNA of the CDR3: TGCGCCAGCACCCTAGGGGAGGGATCCGAAGCTTTCTTT. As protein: CASTLGEGSEAFF.

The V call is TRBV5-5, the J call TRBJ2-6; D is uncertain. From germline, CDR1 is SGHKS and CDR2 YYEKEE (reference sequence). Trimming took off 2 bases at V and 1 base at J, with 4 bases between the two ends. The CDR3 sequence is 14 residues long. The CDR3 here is CASSFPSGANVLTF. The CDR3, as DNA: TGTGCCAGCAGCTTCCCGTCTGGGGCCAACGTCCTGACTTTC.

CDR3 nucleotide sequence: TGCGCCAGCAGCTTGGAGTCTAACCCCGAGCAGTACTTC. Protein: CASSLESNPEQYF. The chain combines TRBV5-1 with TRBJ2-7; D not certain. V lost 0 bases and J 6 bases, leaving 10 bases between the germline ends. In germline, CDR1 is SGHRS, CDR2 YFSETQ. The CDR3 sequence is 13 residues long.

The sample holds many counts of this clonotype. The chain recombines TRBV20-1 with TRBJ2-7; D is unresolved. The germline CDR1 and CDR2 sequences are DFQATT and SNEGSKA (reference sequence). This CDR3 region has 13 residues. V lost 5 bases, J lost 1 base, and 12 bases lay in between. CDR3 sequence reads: CSAQKTWSYEQYF. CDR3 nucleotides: TGCAGTGCTCAAAAAACCTGGTCCTACGAGCAGTACTTC.

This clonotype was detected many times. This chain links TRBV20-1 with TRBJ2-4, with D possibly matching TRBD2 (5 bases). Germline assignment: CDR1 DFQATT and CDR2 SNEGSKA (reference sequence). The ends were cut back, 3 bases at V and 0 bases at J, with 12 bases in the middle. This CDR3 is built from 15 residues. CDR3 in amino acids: CSAREESVAKNIQYF. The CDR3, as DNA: TGCAGTGCTAGGGAGGAGAGCGTAGCCAAAAACATTCAGTACTTC.